What follows are 3 T cell receptor beta chains derived from one specimen sequenced in a study of CD8+ T cells in alopecia areata. Specified treatment: oral pan-JAK inhibitor, 5-10 mg twice daily. Isolated RNA was reverse transcribed into cDNA used as the sequencing template. Profiled with immunoSEQ multiplex PCR; TCRdb holds only in-frame clones, not every one. This sample has about 180,000 clones, with roughly 53% found just once. Sequencing used CD8+ T cells sorted from blood, obtained at week 24, from a patient treated with tofacitinib. The source of these receptors is a human donor with alopecia areata.

This clone was counted a few times. This chain joins TRBV29-1 and TRBJ2-1; TRBD1 or TRBD2 may be the D gene (5 bases each). Germline V lookup: CDR1 SQVTM, CDR2 ANQGSEA. V was shortened by 4 bases and J by 15 bases, with 16 bases between the two germline ends. The CDR3 is made up of 11 amino acids. The CDR3 loop reads CSVGGVEGLFF. For the CDR3, the DNA is TGCAGCGTTGGCGGCGTTGAGGGGCTGTTCTTC.

CDR3 sequence: CASSEGTGGYEQYF. In DNA form, the CDR3 reads TGCGCCAGCAGTGAAGGGACAGGGGGCTACGAGCAGTACTTC. The J gene is TRBJ2-7, the V gene TRBV10-2; 11 nucleotides align to TRBD1. This CDR3 contains 14 residues. CDR1 and CDR2 (germline): WSHSY, SAAADI. V shed 3 bases and J 3 bases; nucleotides not matched to a gene: 1.

This clone was seen just once. CDR3 residues: CAWSPPAGGAIGAFF. As DNA, the CDR3 is TGTGCCTGGAGTCCCCCCGCGGGGGGGGCAATAGGAGCTTTCTTT. The chain combines TRBV30 with TRBJ1-1; D may be TRBD1 (6 bases). CDR3 size: 15 residues. Germline V gene lookup returns CDR1 GTSNPN and CDR2 SVGIG (reference sequence). Trimming took off 2 bases at V and 10 bases at J, with 23 bases between the two ends. Combining the CDR3 with reference TRBV30 and TRBJ1-1 gives the whole variable domain SQTIHQWPATLVQPVGSPLSLECTVEGTSNPNLYWYRQAAGRGLQLLFYSVGIGQISSEVPQNLSASRPQDRQFILSSKKLLLSDSGFYLCAWSPPAGGAIGAFFGQGTRLTVV.